Described below is a single T cell receptor (beta chain) sequence and its context. Antigen specificity is unknown. These data belong to a study of cytomegalovirus exposure and HLA in healthy donors. Study observations and caveats: Fewer N-insertions than the roughly 630-donor mean were reportedly shown by an Asian-associated ancestry cluster in a later analysis. A later analysis reported that several of the most significant clusters appeared to be linked to common viral pathogens, among them Epstein-Barr virus.

Use of 60 Vbeta and 13 Jbeta primers characterized the PCR. This table comes from immunoSEQ multiplex PCR, and its TCRdb copy is limited to in-frame clones, with some not included. The table has nearly 200,000 clones, around 73% seen once. Donors were ostensibly healthy at sampling, although undocumented immune exposures were probable. The clonotype was recovered from a woman in her 30s in good health and CMV-seropositive. The sequenced material came from PBMCs.

The CDR3 region is CATSRDELAGFDEQFF. In DNA form, the CDR3 reads TGTGCCACCAGCAGAGATGAACTAGCGGGGTTCGATGAGCAGTTCTTC. The chain links TRBV15 to TRBJ2-1, with 10 bases lining up with TRBD2. This CDR3 has 16 amino acids. Germline trimming cut 0 bases from V and 8 bases from J; bases unmatched to any gene: 7. CDR1 and CDR2 (germline): LNHNV, YYDKDF (reference sequence). Full variable domain (rest looked up from reference TRBV15 and TRBJ2-1): DAMVIQNPRYQVTQFGKPVTLSCSQTLNHNVMYWYQQKSSQAPKLLFHYYDKDFNNEADTPDNFQSRRPNTSFCFLDIRSPGLGDTAMYLCATSRDELAGFDEQFFGPGTRLTVL.